These 22 T cell receptor beta chains share one sample of origin, sequenced in a study of a mutant IDH1 vaccine in newly diagnosed glioma. Time point specified: week 11, during vaccination. Every single dose of the vaccine, 300 ug of mutant IDH1 20-mer peptide, came with topical imiquimod. Profiled with immunoSEQ multiplex PCR; TCRdb holds only in-frame clones, not every one. Of around 100,000 clones in the sample, roughly 90% were seen once. Their antigens remain unidentified. The sample in question was PBMCs, obtained from a glioma patient whose treatment included an IDH1 peptide vaccine. The origin of the receptors is a woman between 50 and 59 years old with glioma.

The rearrangement links TRBV15 to TRBJ1-4; D gene uncertain. Trimming left V 5 bases short and J 8 bases short, with 18 bases between. The CDR3 is 15 residues long. Germline-derived CDR1 and CDR2 are LNHNV and YYDKDF (reference sequence). CDR3 DNA sequence: TGTGCCACCAGCTCGCGACGGTGGGTGAGGGAAAAACTGTTTTTT. Amino acid sequence: CATSSRRWVREKLFF.

This chain links TRBV27 with TRBJ1-5; possible D gene TRBD1, 5 bases. The germline V and J ends were trimmed by 2 bases and 3 bases, with 11 bases remaining between them. This CDR3 comprises 15 residues. Per the germline V gene, CDR1 is MNHEY and CDR2 is SMNVEV (reference sequence). CDR3 DNA sequence: TGTGCCAGCAGTTTAGAGGGGACGAACAATCAGCCCCAGCATTTT. Protein sequence: CASSLEGTNNQPQHF.

The chain employs TRBV7-3 and TRBJ2-5; 10 nucleotides align to TRBD1. V was pared by 5 bases and J by 5 bases, with 8 bases of the junction left unmatched. CDR1 is SGHTA, CDR2 FQGTGA, per germline. The CDR3 length is 15 residues. The CDR3 coding sequence is TGTGCCAGCAGCACTGGGACAGGGGTAATGGAGACCCAGTACTTC. This encodes CASSTGTGVMETQYF.

V gene TRBV20-1 combines with J gene TRBJ2-5; TRBD2 aligns across 8 bases. The CDR3 totals 11 residues. The J segment lost 13 bases and the V segment lost 6 bases, leaving 10 bases of the junction unmatched. Germline assignment: CDR1 DFQATT and CDR2 SNEGSKA (reference sequence). CDR3 bases: TGCAGTGCCGCAGGACTAGCTGGCAGGTACTTC. This encodes CSAAGLAGRYF.

The chain has TRBV19 and TRBJ2-7; D may be TRBD2 (6 bases). Trimming took 3 bases from V and 5 from J, leaving 17 bases between them. Germline V CDR1 and CDR2: LNHDA, SQIVND (reference sequence). The CDR3 length is 15 residues. The CDR3 DNA is TGTGCCAGTAGTATCGAGGGGAGGTTAGCTAACGAGCAGTACTTC. The encoded protein is CASSIEGRLANEQYF.

The chain joins TRBV10-3 to TRBJ2-7, with TRBD2 matching over 9 bases. The CDR3 length is 14 residues. Germline CDR1 and CDR2: ENHRY and SYGVKD. The ends lost 3 bases at V and 2 bases at J; junction bases unmatched: 2. This chain's CDR3 is CAISEKREAYEQYF. The CDR3, as DNA: TGTGCCATCAGTGAAAAGCGGGAGGCCTACGAGCAGTACTTC.

The chain is built from TRBV10-3 and TRBJ2-7, with 11 positions matching TRBD2. The V gene's germline CDR1 is ENHRY and CDR2 SYGVKD. The V gene end was trimmed by 6 bases and the J gene end by 4 bases; junction bases not matched to a gene: 5. The CDR3 is made up of 14 amino acids. The CDR3 spells CAISTSGRRYEQYF. CDR3 DNA sequence: TGTGCCATCAGCACTAGCGGGAGAAGGTACGAGCAGTACTTC.

This chain links TRBV2 with TRBJ1-5, with D uncertain. Germline-derived CDR1 and CDR2 are SNHLY and FYNNEI. The CDR3 has 14 residues. Between the trimmed V and J ends, which lost 1 base and 4 bases, there was a span of 8 bases. This CDR3 reads CASSEVRLNQPQHF. In DNA, the CDR3 is TGTGCCAGCAGTGAAGTACGGCTGAATCAGCCCCAGCATTTT.

J is TRBJ2-2 and V is TRBV5-4; tentative D call: TRBD1 (5 bases). CDR1 is SGHNT and CDR2 is YYREEE in the germline V gene (reference sequence). The CDR3 spans 16 residues. Trimming pared 0 bases from V and 9 bases from J, leaving 18 bases between. The CDR3 here is CASSLGGRNPYRELFF. The CDR3 DNA is TGTGCCAGCAGCTTGGGGGGCCGAAATCCTTACCGGGAGCTGTTTTTT.

The chain links TRBV30 to TRBJ2-5, with 8 positions matching TRBD1. The CDR3 sequence is 12 residues long. J was trimmed by 8 bases and V by 3 bases; bases with no gene match: 5. Germline CDR1 reads GTSNPN; CDR2 reads SVGIG (reference sequence). The CDR3 region is CAWRRDRQTQYF. CDR3 sequence (DNA): TGTGCCTGGAGGCGGGACAGGCAAACCCAGTACTTC.

This chain links TRBV7-8 with TRBJ2-6, with D perhaps TRBD1 (6 bases). CDR1 SGHVS and CDR2 FQNEAQ come from the germline V gene. This CDR3 is 18 amino acids long. Trimming took off 3 bases at V and 4 bases at J, with 19 bases between the two ends. CDR3 bases: TGTGCCAGCAGCTTGGGGGACAAAGGGGTATCGGGGGCCAACGTCCTGACTTTC. Protein: CASSLGDKGVSGANVLTF.

The chain couples TRBV29-1 to TRBJ2-4; D remains unclear. The CDR3 loop spans 13 amino acids. The germline V gene has CDR1 SQVTM and CDR2 ANQGSEA. V dropped 0 bases and J dropped 0 bases, with 3 bases sitting between them. CDR3 loop: CSVEDLAKNIQYF. CDR3 in DNA: TGCAGCGTTGAAGATTTAGCCAAAAACATTCAGTACTTC.

This chain uses TRBV14 with TRBJ2-2; possible D gene TRBD2, 6 bases. V lost 4 bases, J lost 4 bases, and 19 bases lay in between. Germline lookup yields CDR1 SGHDN and CDR2 FVKESK. The CDR3 is made up of 17 amino acids. The CDR3 DNA sequence: TGTGCCAGCAGCCCGTACCTCGGACTAATTAGCACCGGGGAGCTGTTTTTT. Protein product: CASSPYLGLISTGELFF.

V usage is TRBV18 and J usage is TRBJ2-5; D is uncertain. V dropped 0 bases and J dropped 0 bases, with 8 bases sitting between them. The CDR3 extends over 15 amino acids. The germline CDR1 and CDR2 sequences are KGHSH and LQKENI. The chain's CDR3 is CASSPPSGYQETQYF. CDR3 sequence (DNA): TGTGCCAGCTCACCACCGTCAGGCTACCAAGAGACCCAGTACTTC.

V and J are TRBV15 and TRBJ2-3; the D gene is possibly TRBD2 (5 bases). Trimming pared 5 bases from V and 5 bases from J, leaving 14 bases between. CDR3 length: 14 residues. Germline V gene data show CDR1 as LNHNV and CDR2 as YYDKDF (reference sequence). For the CDR3, the DNA is TGTGCCACCAGCGGCCGGACGAGGGAAGATACGCAGTATTTT. Translation: CATSGRTREDTQYF.

The chain combines TRBV25-1 with TRBJ2-5; D perhaps matches TRBD1 (6 bases). The J call may be faulty, since TRBJ2-7 better matches the DNA end. The CDR3 is 15 amino acids. Germline V gene lookup returns CDR1 MGHDK and CDR2 SYGVNS. CDR3 region: CASSGIWGRPYEQYF. The DNA for the CDR3 is TGTGCCAGCAGTGGAATATGGGGGCGCCCCTACGAGCAGTACTTC.

The V call is TRBV7-9, the J call TRBJ1-6, with D maybe TRBD1 (6 bases). The V end lost 7 bases, the J end lost 3 bases, and 13 bases lay between the germline ends. CDR1 SEHNR and CDR2 FQNEAQ come from the germline V gene (reference sequence). This CDR3 spans 15 amino acids. The CDR3 bases are TGTGCCAGCACCACCCTAGGGGGCTATAATTCACCCCTCCACTTT. Protein: CASTTLGGYNSPLHF.

V and J are TRBV5-1 and TRBJ2-7; D perhaps matches TRBD1 (6 bases). From germline, CDR1 is SGHRS and CDR2 YFSETQ. The CDR3 is made up of 14 amino acids. V was pared by 4 bases and J by 0 bases, with 11 bases between. The CDR3 DNA is TGCGCCAGCAGCCTAGTGACAGGCTCCTACGAGCAGTACTTC. Its translation: CASSLVTGSYEQYF.

The rearrangement joins TRBV2 to TRBJ2-1; D possibly corresponds to TRBD2 (5 bases). The ends were cut back, 4 bases at V and 4 bases at J, with 11 bases in the middle. CDR1 is SNHLY and CDR2 is FYNNEI in the germline V gene. This CDR3 has 14 residues. CDR3 region: CASSVRTLYNEQFF. The CDR3 nucleotides read TGTGCCAGCAGTGTCCGGACTCTATACAATGAGCAGTTCTTC.

The chain employs TRBV11-1 and TRBJ1-4, with 7 nucleotides matching TRBD1. The germline CDR1 and CDR2 sequences are SGHAT and FQDESV (reference sequence). V shed 4 bases and J 7 bases; nucleotides not matched to a gene: 9. The CDR3 runs to 15 residues. Written as DNA, the CDR3 is TGTGCCAGCAGCTCGCTCGGGACAGCTTCTGAAAAACTGTTTTTT. It is translated as CASSSLGTASEKLFF.

The CDR3 nucleotides read TGTGCCAGTAGTGTGACAGAGTCCTACGAGCAGTACTTC. Translation gives CASSVTESYEQYF. The chain recombines TRBV19 with TRBJ2-7, with a tentative D call TRBD1 (5 bases). Trimming removed 5 bases from V and 1 base from J, with 9 bases in between. Germline V lookup: CDR1 LNHDA, CDR2 SQIVND (reference sequence). The length of the CDR3 is 13 residues.

The rearrangement links TRBV29-1 to TRBJ2-1; D gene uncertain. CDR1 and CDR2 from the germline V gene are SQVTM and ANQGSEA. The V and J ends lost 7 bases and 10 bases respectively, with 8 bases between them. The CDR3 sequence is 9 residues long. For the CDR3, the DNA is TGCAGCGCTGACGGGGAGCAGTTCTTC. Amino acids: CSADGEQFF.